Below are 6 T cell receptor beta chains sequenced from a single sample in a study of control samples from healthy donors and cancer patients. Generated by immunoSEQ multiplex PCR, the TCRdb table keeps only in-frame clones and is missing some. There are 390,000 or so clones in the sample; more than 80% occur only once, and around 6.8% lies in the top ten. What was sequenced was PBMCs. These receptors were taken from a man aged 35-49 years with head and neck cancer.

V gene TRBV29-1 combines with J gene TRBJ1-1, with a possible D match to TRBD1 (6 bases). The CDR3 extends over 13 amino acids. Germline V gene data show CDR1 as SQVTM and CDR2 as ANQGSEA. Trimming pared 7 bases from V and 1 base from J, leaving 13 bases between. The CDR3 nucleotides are TGCAGCGGGGGGACAAATCCGAACACTGAAGCTTTCTTT. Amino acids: CSGGTNPNTEAFF.

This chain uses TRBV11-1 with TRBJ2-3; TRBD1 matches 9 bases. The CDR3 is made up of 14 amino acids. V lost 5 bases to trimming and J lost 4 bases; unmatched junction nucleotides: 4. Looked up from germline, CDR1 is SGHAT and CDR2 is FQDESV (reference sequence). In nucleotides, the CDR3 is TGTGCCAGCAGCCGGGACAGGGCCTCAGATACGCAGTATTTT. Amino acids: CASSRDRASDTQYF.

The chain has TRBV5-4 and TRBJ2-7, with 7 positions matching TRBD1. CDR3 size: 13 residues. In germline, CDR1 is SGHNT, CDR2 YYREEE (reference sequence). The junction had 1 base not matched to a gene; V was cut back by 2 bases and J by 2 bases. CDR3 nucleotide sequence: TGTGCCAGCAGCTTTGGACAGGCCTACGAGCAGTACTTC. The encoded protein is CASSFGQAYEQYF.

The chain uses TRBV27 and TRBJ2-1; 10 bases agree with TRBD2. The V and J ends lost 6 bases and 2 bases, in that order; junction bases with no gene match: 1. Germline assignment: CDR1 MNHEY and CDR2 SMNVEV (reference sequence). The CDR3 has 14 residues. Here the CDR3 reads CASRAGGAYNEQFF. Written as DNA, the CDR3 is TGTGCCAGCAGAGCGGGAGGGGCCTACAATGAGCAGTTCTTC.

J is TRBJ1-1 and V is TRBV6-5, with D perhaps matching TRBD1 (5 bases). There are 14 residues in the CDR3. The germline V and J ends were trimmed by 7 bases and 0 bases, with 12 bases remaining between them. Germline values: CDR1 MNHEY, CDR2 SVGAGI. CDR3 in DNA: TGTGCCAGCATCAAAGACAGCTTGAACACTGAAGCTTTCTTT. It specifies CASIKDSLNTEAFF.

CDR3 loop: CASTWDTSGPQHF. CDR3 nucleotides: TGTGCCAGCACGTGGGACACCTCTGGGCCCCAGCATTTT. The chain uses TRBV2 and TRBJ1-5; tentatively, D is TRBD1 (6 bases). The CDR3 spans 13 residues. The V gene's germline CDR1 is SNHLY and CDR2 FYNNEI. Trimming pared 7 bases from V and 9 bases from J, leaving 16 bases between.